The 9 T cell receptor beta chains listed next were all sequenced from one sample in a study of cytomegalovirus exposure and HLA in healthy donors. With 60 Vbeta and 13 Jbeta primers, the PCR was carried out. Data came from immunoSEQ multiplex PCR; TCRdb stores just in-frame clones and leaves some out. Among 130,000 or so clones listed, about 73% were seen once. Sequenced: PBMCs. The origin of the receptors is a woman in her thirties or forties in good health and CMV-seropositive.

V gene TRBV19 combines with J gene TRBJ2-3; 8 nucleotides line up with TRBD2. CDR1 and CDR2 (germline): LNHDA, SQIVND (reference sequence). The CDR3 covers 15 residues. Losses at the gene ends were 4 bases for V and 6 bases for J; bases not matched to a gene: 9. The CDR3 nucleotides are TGTGCCAGTAGTACGGGGGACGGGGGGGCGGATACGCAGTATTTT. Translated: CASSTGDGGADTQYF.

This chain joins TRBV29-1 and TRBJ2-3; unclear D gene. This CDR3 region has 12 residues. CDR1 SQVTM and CDR2 ANQGSEA come from the germline V gene. The germline V and J ends were trimmed by 5 bases and 2 bases, with 8 bases remaining between them. CDR3 region: CSVLASTDTQYF. In nucleotides, the CDR3 is TGCAGCGTTTTGGCCTCCACAGATACGCAGTATTTT.

The chain recombines TRBV19 with TRBJ2-1, with 15 nucleotides matching TRBD2. The CDR3 is 19 residues long. V lost 6 bases and J lost 3; bases outside the gene matches: 12. Per the germline V gene, CDR1 is LNHDA and CDR2 is SQIVND (reference sequence). As DNA, the CDR3 is TGTGCCAGTAGCTTAGAAGACCGGGGACTAGCGGGAGGCTACAATGAGCAGTTCTTC. This sequence encodes CASSLEDRGLAGGYNEQFF.

V is TRBV10-3 and J is TRBJ2-7; D uncertain. Germline V gene data show CDR1 as ENHRY and CDR2 as SYGVKD. V was clipped by 0 bases and J by 3 bases, with 3 bases between them. This CDR3 region has 12 residues. The CDR3 protein is CAISESNYEQYF. For the CDR3, the DNA is TGTGCCATCAGTGAGTCCAACTACGAGCAGTACTTC.

V is TRBV28 and J is TRBJ1-5; D possibly corresponds to TRBD1 (5 bases). The V gene's germline CDR1 is MDHEN and CDR2 SYDVKM. The CDR3 length is 15 residues. With 2 bases removed from V and 4 bases from J, the gap between germline ends came to 12 bases. The CDR3: CASSLGPGGNQPQHF. The CDR3 nucleotides are TGTGCCAGCAGTTTAGGGCCGGGGGGGAATCAGCCCCAGCATTTT.

V and J are TRBV7-9 and TRBJ2-3; no clear D. With 1 base removed from V and 2 bases from J, the gap between germline ends came to 13 bases. The CDR3 runs 16 residues. CDR1 is SEHNR and CDR2 is FQNEAQ in the germline V gene (reference sequence). In nucleotides, the CDR3 is TGTGCCAGCAGCTTAGGACTCCCCCAAAACACAGATACGCAGTATTTT. Translation: CASSLGLPQNTDTQYF. The complete variable domain, with remaining parts taken from reference TRBV7-9 and TRBJ2-3, reads DTGVSQNPRHKITKRGQNVTFRCDPISEHNRLYWYRQTLGQGPEFLTYFQNEAQLEKSRLLSDRFSAERPKGSFSTLEIQRTEQGDSAMYLCASSLGLPQNTDTQYFGPGTRLTVL.

This clone was observed a few times. The chain employs TRBV6-6 and TRBJ1-2; D gene unclear. The V gene's germline CDR1 is MNHNY and CDR2 SVGAGI (reference sequence). Trimming took off 0 bases at V and 3 bases at J, with 11 bases between the two ends. This CDR3 contains 15 residues. DNA for the CDR3: TGTGCCAGCAGTTACTCGGGCCAGGTCGACTATGGCTACACCTTC. Its protein product is CASSYSGQVDYGYTF.

This clone was counted a few times. This sequence joins TRBV30 and TRBJ1-2; possible D gene TRBD1, 6 bases. The CDR3 is made up of 13 amino acids. V was trimmed by 0 bases and J by 5 bases, leaving 10 bases between them. Germline values: CDR1 GTSNPN, CDR2 SVGIG (reference sequence). The CDR3 DNA is TGTGCCTGGAGTGTAAATACAGGGTATGGCTACACCTTC. As protein: CAWSVNTGYGYTF.

V is TRBV28 and J is TRBJ1-5; D remains unclear. Trimming shortened V by 8 bases and J by 4 bases, and 12 bases separated the two germline ends. Germline CDR1 and CDR2: MDHEN and SYDVKM. CDR3 length: 13 amino acids. The CDR3 bases are TGTGCCAGCCACTTGGCGGGAAATCAGCCCCAGCATTTT. Its translation: CASHLAGNQPQHF.